This paragraph reports one T cell receptor (beta chain). Its target is unknown. The data were obtained in a study of shared clonotypes between healthy human individuals. Study conclusions and caveats: The donor pool, a small one, limited the genetic and exposure-history diversity represented. Naive CD4 clonotypes were shared across several donors at roughly 5.5%. Inspection by rarefaction showed sorted-subset sequencing to be incomplete despite large depth.

Naivety among CD8 cells was defined by CD45RO negativity and positive CCR7 selection, thereby excluding terminally differentiated effector memory CD45RA+ cells. Among the donors, all were Caucasian adults who lived in Nashville, Tennessee. Produced via immunoSEQ multiplex PCR; TCRdb's table is partial and in-frame only. The sample contains approximately 2,000,000 clones, 85% to 95% of which appear only once. Looked up from germline, CDR1 is MNHEY and CDR2 is SVGAGI. V lost 8 bases, J lost 5 bases, and 15 bases lay in between. The CDR3 is made up of 13 amino acids. V and J are TRBV6-5 and TRBJ1-1; D is perhaps TRBD1 (6 bases). The sequenced sample consisted of naive CD8+ T cells from PBMCs. The sequence derives from a man between 18 and 35 years old in good health. Some clones in this sample may be carry-over from other donors' samples. CDR3 DNA sequence: TGTGCCAGCGAGGAGGCTAGGGGGACTGAAGCTTTCTTT. Protein: CASEEARGTEAFF.